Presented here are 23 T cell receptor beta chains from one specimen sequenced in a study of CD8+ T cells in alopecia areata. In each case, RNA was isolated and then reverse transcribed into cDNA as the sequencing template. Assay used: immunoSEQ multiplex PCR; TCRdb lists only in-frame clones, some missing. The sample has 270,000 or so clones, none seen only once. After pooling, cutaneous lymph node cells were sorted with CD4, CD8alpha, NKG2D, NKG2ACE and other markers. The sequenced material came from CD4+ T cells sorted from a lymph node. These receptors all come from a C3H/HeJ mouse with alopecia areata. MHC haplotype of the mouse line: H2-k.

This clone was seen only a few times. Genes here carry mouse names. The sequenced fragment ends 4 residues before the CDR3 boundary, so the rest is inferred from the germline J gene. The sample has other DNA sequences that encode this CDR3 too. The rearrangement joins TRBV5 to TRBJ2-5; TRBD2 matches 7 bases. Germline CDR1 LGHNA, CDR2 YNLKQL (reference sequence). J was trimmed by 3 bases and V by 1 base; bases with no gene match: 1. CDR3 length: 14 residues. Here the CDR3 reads CASSQAGGQDTQYF. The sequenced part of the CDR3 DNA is TGTGCCAGCAGCCAAGCTGGGGGACAAGAC.

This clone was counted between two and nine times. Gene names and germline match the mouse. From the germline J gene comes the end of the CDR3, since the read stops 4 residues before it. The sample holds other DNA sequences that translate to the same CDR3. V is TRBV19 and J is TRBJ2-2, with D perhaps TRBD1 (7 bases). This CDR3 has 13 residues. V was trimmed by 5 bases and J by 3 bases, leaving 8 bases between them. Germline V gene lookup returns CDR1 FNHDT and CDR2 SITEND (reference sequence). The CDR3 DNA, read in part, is TGTGCCAGCAGCAGGGGGGACACCGGG. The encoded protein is CASSRGDTG. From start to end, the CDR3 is CASSRGDTGQLYF.

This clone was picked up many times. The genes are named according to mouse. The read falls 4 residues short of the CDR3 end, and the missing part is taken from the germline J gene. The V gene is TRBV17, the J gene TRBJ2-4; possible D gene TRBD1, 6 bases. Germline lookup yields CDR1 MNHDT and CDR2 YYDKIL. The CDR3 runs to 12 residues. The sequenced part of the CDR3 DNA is TGTGCTAGCAGTAAAGGGGGAAAC. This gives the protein CASSKGGN. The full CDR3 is CASSKGGNTLYF. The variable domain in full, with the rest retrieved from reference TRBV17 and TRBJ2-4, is DTTVKQNPRYKLARVGKPVNLICSQTMNHDTMYWYQKKPNQAPKLLLFYYDKILNREADTFEKFQSSRPNNSFCSLYIGSAGLEYSAMYLCASSKGGNTLYFGAGTRLSVL.

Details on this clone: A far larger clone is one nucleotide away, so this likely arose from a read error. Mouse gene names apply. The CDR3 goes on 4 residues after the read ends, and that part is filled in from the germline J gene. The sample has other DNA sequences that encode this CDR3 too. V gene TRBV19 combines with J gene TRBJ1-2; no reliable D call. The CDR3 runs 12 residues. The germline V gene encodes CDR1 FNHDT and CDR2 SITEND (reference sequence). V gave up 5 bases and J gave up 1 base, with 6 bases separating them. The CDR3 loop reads CASRDKNSDYTF. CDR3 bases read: TGTGCCAGCAGAGACAAAAACTCC. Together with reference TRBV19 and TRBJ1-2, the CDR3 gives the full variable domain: GGIITQTPKFLIGQEGQKLTLKCQQNFNHDTMYWYRQDSGKGLRLIYYSITENDLQKGDLSEGYDASREKKSSFSLTVTSAQKNEMAVFLCASRDKNSDYTFGSGTRLLVI.

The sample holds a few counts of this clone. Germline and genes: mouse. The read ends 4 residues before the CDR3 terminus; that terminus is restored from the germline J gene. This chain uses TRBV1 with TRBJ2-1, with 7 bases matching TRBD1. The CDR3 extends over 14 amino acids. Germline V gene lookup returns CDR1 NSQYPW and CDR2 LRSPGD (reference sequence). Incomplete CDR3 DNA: TGCACCTGCAGTGCATTAGACAGGGCGGCT. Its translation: CTCSALDRAA. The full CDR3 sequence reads CTCSALDRAAEQFF.

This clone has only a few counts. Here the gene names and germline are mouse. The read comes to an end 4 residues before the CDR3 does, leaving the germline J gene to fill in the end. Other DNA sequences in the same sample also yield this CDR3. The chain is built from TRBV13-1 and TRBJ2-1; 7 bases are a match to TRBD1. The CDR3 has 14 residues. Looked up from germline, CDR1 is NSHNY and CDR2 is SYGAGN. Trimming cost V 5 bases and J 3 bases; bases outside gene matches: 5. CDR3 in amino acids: CASRAGTVYAEQFF. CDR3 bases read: TGTGCCAGCAGAGCCGGGACAGTCTATGCT.

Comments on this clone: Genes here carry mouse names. The sequenced CDR3 bases are TGTGCCAGCAGTGAGACAGGGGTGGGGAAC. It encodes CASSETGVGN. In full, the CDR3 is CASSETGVGNTLYF. The rearrangement joins TRBV13-3 to TRBJ2-4, with 8 bases matching TRBD1. The read gets to within 4 residues of the CDR3 end, and the germline J gene fills in the rest. Germline lookup yields CDR1 NNHDY and CDR2 SYVADS. There are 14 residues in the CDR3.

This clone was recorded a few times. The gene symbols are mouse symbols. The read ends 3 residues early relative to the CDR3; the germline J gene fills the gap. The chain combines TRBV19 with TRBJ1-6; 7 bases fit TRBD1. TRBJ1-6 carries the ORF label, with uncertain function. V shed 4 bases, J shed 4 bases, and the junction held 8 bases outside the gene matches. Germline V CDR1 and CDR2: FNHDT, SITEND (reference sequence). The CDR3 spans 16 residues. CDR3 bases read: TGTGCCAGCAGTCCCATCCGACAGGGATATAATTCGCCC. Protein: CASSPIRQGYNSP. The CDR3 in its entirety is CASSPIRQGYNSPLYF.

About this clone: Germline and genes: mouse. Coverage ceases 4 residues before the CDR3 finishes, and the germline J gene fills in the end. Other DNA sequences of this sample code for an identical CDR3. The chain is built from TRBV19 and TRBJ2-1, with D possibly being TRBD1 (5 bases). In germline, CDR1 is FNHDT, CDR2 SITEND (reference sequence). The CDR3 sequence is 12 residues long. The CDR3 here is CASSINRAEQFF. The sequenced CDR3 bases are TGTGCCAGCAGTATCAACAGGGCT.

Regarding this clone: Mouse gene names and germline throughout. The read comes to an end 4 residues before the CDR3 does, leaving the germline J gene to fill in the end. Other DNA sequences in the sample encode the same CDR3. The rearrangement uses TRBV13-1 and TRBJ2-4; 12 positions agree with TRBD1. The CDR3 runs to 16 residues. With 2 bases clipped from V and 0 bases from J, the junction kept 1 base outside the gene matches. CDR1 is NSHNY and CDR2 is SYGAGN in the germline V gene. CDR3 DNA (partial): TGTGCCAGCAGTGAGGGACAGGGGGCGAGTCAAAAC. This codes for CASSEGQGASQN. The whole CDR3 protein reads CASSEGQGASQNTLYF.

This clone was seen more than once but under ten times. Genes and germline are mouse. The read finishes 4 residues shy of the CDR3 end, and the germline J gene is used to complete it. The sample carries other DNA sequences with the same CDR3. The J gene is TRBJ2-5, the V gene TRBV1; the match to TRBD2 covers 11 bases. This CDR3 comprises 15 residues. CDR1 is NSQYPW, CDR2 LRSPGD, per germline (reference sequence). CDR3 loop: CTCSGDWGGGDTQYF. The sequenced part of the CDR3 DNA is TGCACCTGCAGTGGAGACTGGGGGGGAGGAGAC.

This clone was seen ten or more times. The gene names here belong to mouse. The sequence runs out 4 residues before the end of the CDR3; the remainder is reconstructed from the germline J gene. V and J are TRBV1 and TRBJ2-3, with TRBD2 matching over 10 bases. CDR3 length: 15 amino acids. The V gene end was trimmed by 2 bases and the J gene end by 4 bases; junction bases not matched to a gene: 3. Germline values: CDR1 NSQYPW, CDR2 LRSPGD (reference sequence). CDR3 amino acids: CTCSASWGGSETLYF. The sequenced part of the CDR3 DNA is TGCACCTGCAGTGCAAGCTGGGGGGGCTCAGAA.

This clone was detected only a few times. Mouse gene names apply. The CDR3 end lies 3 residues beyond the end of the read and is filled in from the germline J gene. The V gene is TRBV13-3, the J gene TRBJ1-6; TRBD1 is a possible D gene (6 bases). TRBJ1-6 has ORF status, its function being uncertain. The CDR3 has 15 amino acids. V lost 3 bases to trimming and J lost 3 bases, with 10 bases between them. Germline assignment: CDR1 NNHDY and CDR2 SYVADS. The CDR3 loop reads CASSAWTVYNSPLYF. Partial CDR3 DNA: TGTGCCAGCAGTGCGTGGACAGTCTATAATTCGCCC.

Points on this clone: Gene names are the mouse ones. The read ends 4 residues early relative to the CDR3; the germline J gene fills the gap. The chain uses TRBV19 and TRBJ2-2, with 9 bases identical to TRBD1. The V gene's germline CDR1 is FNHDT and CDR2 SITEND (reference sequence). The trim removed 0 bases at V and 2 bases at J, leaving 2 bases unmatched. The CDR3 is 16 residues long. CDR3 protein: CASSIVGTGNTGQLYF. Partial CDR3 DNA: TGTGCCAGCAGTATAGTTGGGACAGGGAACACCGGG.

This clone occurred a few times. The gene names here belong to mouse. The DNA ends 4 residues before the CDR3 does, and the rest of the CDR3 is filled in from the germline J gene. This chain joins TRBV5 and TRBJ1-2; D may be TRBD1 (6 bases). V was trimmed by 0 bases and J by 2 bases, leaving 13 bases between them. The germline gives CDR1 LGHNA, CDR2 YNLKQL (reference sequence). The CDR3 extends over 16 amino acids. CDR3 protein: CASSQDGGTKNSDYTF. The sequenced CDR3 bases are TGTGCCAGCAGCCAAGATGGTGGGACAAAGAACTCC.

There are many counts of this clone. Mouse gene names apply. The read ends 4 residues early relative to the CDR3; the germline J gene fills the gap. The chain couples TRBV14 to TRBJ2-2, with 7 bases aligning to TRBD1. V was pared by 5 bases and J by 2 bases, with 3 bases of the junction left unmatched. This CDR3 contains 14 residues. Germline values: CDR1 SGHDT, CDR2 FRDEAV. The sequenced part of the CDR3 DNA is TGTGCCAGCAGACCGGGACAGAACACCGGG. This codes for CASRPGQNTG. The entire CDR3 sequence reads CASRPGQNTGQLYF.

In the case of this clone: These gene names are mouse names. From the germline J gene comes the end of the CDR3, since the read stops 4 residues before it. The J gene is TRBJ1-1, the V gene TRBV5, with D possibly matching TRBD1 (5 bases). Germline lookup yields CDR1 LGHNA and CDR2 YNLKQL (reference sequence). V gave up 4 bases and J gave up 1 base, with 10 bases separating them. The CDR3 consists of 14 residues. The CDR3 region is CASSPPRVNTEVFF. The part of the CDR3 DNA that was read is TGTGCCAGCAGCCCCCCCAGGGTGAACACA.

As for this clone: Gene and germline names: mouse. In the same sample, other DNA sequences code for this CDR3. The CDR3 bases that were read are TGCACCTGCAGTGCAGGTACAGGGAACACA. Amino acids: CTCSAGTGNT. The full CDR3 protein reads CTCSAGTGNTEVFF. This sequence joins TRBV1 and TRBJ1-1, with D perhaps matching TRBD1 (5 bases). The read halts 4 residues ahead of the CDR3 end, with the missing end drawn from the germline J gene. Germline V gene data show CDR1 as NSQYPW and CDR2 as LRSPGD (reference sequence). The CDR3 is made up of 14 amino acids. The V gene lost 1 base and the J gene lost 1 base, with 7 bases spanning the gap.

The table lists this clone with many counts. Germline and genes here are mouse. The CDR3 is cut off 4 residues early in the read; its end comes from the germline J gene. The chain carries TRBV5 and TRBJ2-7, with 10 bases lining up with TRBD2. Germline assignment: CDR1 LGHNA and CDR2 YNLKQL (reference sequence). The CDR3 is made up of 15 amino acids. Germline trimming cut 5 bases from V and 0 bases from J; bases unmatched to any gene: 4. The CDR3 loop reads CASSKLGGVSYEQYF. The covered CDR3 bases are TGTGCCAGCAGCAAACTGGGGGGGGTCTCCTAT.

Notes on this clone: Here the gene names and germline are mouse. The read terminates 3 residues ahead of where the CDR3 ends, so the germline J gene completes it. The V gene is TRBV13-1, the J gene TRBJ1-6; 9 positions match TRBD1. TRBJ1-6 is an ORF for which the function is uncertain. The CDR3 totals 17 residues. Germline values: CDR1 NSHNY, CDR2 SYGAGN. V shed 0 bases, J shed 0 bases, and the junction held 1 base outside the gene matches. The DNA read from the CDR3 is TGTGCCAGCAGTGATGGGACAGGGGATTCCTATAATTCGCCC. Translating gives CASSDGTGDSYNSP. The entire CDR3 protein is CASSDGTGDSYNSPLYF.

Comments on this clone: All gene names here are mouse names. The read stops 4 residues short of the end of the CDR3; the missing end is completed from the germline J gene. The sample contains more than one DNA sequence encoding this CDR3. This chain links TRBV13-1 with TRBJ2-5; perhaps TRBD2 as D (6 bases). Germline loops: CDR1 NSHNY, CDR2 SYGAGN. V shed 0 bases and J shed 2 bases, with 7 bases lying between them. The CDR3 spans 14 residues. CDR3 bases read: TGTGCCAGCAGTGATGGGGGGGTCCAAGAC. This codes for CASSDGGVQD. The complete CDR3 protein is CASSDGGVQDTQYF.

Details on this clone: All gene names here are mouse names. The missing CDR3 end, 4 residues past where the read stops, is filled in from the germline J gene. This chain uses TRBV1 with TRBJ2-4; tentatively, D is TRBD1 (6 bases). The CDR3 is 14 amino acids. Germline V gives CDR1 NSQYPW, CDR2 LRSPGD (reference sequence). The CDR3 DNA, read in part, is TGCACCTGCAGTGCAGTGGCAGGGGCGAAC. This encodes CTCSAVAGAN. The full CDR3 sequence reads CTCSAVAGANTLYF.

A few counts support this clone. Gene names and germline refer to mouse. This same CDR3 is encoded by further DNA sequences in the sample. CDR3 DNA (partial): TGCACCTGCAGTGGTGGGGGGGCCTATGCT. It is translated as CTCSGGGAYA. The whole CDR3 protein reads CTCSGGGAYAEQFF. The chain joins TRBV1 to TRBJ2-1, with 9 bases matching TRBD2. The CDR3 extends 4 residues past the end of the read, so its final part is completed from the germline J gene. J gave up 3 bases and V 4 bases, and 1 base lay outside the gene matches. Germline V gene sequence: CDR1 NSQYPW, CDR2 LRSPGD (reference sequence). The CDR3 loop spans 14 amino acids.